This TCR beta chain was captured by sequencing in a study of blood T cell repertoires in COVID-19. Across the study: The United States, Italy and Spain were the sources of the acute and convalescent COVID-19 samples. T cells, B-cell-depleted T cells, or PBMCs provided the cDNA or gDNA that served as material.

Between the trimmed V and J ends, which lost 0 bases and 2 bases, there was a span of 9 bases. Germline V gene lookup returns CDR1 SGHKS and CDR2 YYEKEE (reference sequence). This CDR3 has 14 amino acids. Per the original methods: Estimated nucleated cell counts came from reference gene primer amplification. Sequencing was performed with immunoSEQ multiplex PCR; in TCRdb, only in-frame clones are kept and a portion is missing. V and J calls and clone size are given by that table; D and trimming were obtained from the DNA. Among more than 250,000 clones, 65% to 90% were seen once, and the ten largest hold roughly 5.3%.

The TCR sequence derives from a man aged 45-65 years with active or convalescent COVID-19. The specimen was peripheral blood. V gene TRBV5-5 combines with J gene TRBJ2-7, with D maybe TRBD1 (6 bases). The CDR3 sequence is CASSLARGPYEQYF. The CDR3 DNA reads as TGTGCCAGCAGCTTGGCCAGGGGCCCCTACGAGCAGTACTTC.